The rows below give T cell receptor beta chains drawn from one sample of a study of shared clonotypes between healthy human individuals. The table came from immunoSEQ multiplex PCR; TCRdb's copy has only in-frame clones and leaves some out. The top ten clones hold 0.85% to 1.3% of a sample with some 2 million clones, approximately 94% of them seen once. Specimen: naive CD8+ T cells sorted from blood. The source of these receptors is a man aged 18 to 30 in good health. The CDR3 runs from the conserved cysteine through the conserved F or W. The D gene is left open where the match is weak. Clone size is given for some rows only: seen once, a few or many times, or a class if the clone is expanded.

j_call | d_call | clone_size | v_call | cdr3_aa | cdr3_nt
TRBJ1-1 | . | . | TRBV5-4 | CASITGGRETSNTEAFF | TGTGCCAGCATCACGGGGGGCAGGGAGACTTCGAACACTGAAGCTTTCTTT
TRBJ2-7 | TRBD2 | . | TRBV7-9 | CASSHPSGISYEQYF | TGTGCCAGCAGCCATCCCAGCGGGATCTCCTACGAGCAGTACTTC
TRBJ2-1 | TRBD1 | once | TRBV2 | CASKGDRVDNEQFF | TGTGCCAGCAAGGGGGACAGGGTGGACAATGAGCAGTTCTTC
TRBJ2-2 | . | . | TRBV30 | CAWSEGGGELFF | TGTGCCTGGAGTGAGGGTGGCGGGGAGCTGTTTTTT
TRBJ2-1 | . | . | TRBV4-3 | CASSQGEAVYNEQFF | TGCGCCAGCAGCCAAGGAGAGGCAGTCTACAATGAGCAGTTCTTC
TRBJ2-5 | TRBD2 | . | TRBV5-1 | CASSLESGRETQYF | TGCGCCAGCAGCTTGGAAAGCGGGAGGGAGACCCAGTACTTC
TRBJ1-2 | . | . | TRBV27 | CASAYGANYGYTF | TGTGCGTCTGCGTACGGAGCTAACTATGGCTACACCTTC
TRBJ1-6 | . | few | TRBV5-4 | CASSLTQGAGSPLHF | TGTGCCAGCAGCTTGACACAGGGAGCTGGGTCACCCCTCCACTTT
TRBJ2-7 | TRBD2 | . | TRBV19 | CASSPGWGGSYEQYF | TGTGCCAGTAGCCCCGGGTGGGGGGGCTCCTACGAGCAGTACTTC
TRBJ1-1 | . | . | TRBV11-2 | CASSLGSALMNTEAFF | TGTGCCAGCAGCTTAGGGTCCGCCCTCATGAACACTGAAGCTTTCTTT
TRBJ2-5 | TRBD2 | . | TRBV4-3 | CASSRLLAGQETQYF | TGCGCCAGCAGCCGCCTCCTAGCGGGCCAAGAGACCCAGTACTTC
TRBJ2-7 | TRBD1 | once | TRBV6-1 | CASSERPGGGEQYF | TGTGCCAGCAGTGAAAGACCAGGGGGCGGCGAGCAGTACTTC
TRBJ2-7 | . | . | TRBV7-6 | CASSLFRGTYEQYF | TGTGCCAGCAGCTTATTTCGGGGAACCTACGAGCAGTACTTC
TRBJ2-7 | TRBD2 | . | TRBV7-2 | CASSFLSGGGSRFSYEQYF | TGTGCCAGCAGCTTTCTAAGCGGCGGGGGGTCCCGTTTTTCCTACGAGCAGTACTTC
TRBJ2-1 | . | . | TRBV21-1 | CATESSALTYNEQFF | TGTGCCACCGAGTCTAGCGCACTCACCTACAATGAGCAGTTCTTC
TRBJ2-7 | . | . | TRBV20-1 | CSAPGEGQQYF | TGCAGTGCTCCTGGGGAAGGGCAGCAGTACTTC
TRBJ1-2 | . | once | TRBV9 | CASSVGGLNYGYTF | TGTGCCAGCAGCGTGGGGGGTCTGAACTATGGCTACACCTTC
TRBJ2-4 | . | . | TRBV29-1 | CSVVGGEGLKNIQYF | TGCAGCGTTGTAGGGGGTGAGGGACTCAAAAACATTCAGTACTTC
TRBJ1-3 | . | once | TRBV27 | CASSFGGGNTIYF | TGTGCCAGCAGTTTCGGGGGAGGAAACACCATATATTTT
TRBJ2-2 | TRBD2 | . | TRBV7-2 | CASSPGLAAGELFF | TGTGCTAGCAGCCCGGGACTAGCGGCCGGGGAGCTGTTTTTT
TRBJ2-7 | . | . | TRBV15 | CATSNRGNPTSITYEQYF | TGTGCCACCAGCAACAGAGGGAACCCCACATCCATCACCTACGAGCAGTACTTC
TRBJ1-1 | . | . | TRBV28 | CASSLLDRPNTEAFF | TGTGCCAGCAGTTTATTAGACAGGCCGAACACTGAAGCTTTCTTT
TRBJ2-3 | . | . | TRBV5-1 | CASSLETAGISTDTQYF | TGCGCCAGCAGCTTGGAAACAGCGGGTATCTCCACAGATACGCAGTATTTT
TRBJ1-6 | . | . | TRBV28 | CASRTPSAVRERDSPLHF | TGTGCCAGCAGAACCCCCTCCGCGGTCCGCGAGCGGGATTCACCCCTCCACTTT
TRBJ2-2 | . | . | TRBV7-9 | CASSISENTGELFF | TGTGCCAGCAGCATTAGTGAGAACACCGGGGAGCTGTTTTTT
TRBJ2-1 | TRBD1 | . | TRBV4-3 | CASSQEDRWIYNEQFF | TGCGCCAGCAGCCAAGAGGACAGGTGGATCTACAATGAGCAGTTCTTC
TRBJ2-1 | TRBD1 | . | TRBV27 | CASSLIATGNNEQFF | TGTGCCAGCAGTTTAATTGCGACAGGGAACAATGAGCAGTTCTTC
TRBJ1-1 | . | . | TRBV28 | CASRISGMNTEAFF | TGTGCCAGCAGGATCAGTGGCATGAACACTGAAGCTTTCTTT
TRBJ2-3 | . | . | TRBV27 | CASGPGEIADTQYF | TGTGCCAGCGGCCCAGGGGAGATCGCAGATACGCAGTATTTT
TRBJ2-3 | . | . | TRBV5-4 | CASSPALLTDTQYF | TGTGCCAGCAGCCCCGCGCTGCTTACAGATACGCAGTATTTT
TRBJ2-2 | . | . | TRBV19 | CASSRRENTGELFF | TGTGCCAGTAGTAGGCGGGAGAACACCGGGGAGCTGTTTTTT
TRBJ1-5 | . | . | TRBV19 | CASSIQGRYSNQPQHF | TGTGCCAGTAGTATCCAAGGACGGTATAGCAATCAGCCCCAGCATTTT